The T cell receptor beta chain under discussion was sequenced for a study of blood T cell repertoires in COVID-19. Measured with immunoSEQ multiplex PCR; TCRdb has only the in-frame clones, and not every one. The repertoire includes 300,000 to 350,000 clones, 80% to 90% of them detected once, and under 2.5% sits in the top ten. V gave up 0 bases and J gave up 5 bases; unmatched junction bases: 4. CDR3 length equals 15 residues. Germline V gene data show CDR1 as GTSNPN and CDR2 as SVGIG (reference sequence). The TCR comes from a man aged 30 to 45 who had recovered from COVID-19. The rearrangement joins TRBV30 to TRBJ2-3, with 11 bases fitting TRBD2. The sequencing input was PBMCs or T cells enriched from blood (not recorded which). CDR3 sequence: CAWSVLAGAGDTQYF. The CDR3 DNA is TGTGCCTGGAGTGTACTAGCGGGGGCGGGAGATACGCAGTATTTT.